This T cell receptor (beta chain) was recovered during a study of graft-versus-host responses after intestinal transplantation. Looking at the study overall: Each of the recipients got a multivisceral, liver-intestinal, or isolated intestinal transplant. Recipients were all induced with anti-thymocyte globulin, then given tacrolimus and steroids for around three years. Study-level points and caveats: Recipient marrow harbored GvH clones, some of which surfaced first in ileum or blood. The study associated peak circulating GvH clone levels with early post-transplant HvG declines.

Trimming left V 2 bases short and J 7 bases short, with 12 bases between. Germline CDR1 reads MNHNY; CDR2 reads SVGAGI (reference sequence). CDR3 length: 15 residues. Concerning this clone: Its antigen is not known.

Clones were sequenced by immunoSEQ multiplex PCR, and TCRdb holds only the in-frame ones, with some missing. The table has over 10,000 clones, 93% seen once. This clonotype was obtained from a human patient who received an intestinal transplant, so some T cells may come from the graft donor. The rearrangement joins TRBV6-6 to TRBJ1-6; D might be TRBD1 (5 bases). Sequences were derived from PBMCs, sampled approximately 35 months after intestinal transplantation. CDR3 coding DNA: TGTGCCAGCAGTTACGGGGGTTCGGGAAATTCACCCCTCCACTTT. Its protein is CASSYGGSGNSPLHF.